This TCR beta chain was sequenced in a study of regulatory T cells in long-lasting Graves disease. Time point noted: newly diagnosed GD, antithyroid drugs for less than 3 months. Scientists built the TCR library using RNA that was extracted from PBMCs. Ten or more counts support this clonotype. Antigen: not known. Researchers made TCR beta libraries by using iRepertoire HTBI primers and running Arm-PCR on CDR3 regions. TCRdb reprocessed the multiplex PCR reads via MiXCR and lists one record per CDR3 protein. The sample lists approximately 270,000 distinct CDR3 sequences, about 17% occurring once. Findings and limits, study-wide: TCR diversity was lower in persistent Graves' patients than in newly diagnosed ones. The study found persistent patients shared more public clonotypes (over 2,500) than new patients (around 1,000).

The data also belong to a second study, concerning T cells in Graves' hyperthyroidism and ophthalmopathy. That work contributes: Pregnant or lactating patients were excluded, as were those with uncontrolled infection or other autoimmune disease.

The sample here was peripheral blood mononuclear cells (PBMCs), taken at new diagnosis, from a patient treated with antithyroid drugs. The TCR originated in a woman aged 25 to 39 with Graves disease.

Here the CDR3 DNA reads TGCAGTGCTAGGGACTCACGTGGAGCCTATAATTCACCCCTCCACTTT. Translation: CSARDSRGAYNSPLHF. The chain links TRBV20-1 to TRBJ1-6; D is undetermined. Trimming shortened V by 3 bases and J by 2 bases, and 14 bases separated the two germline ends. In germline, CDR1 is DFQATT, CDR2 SNEGSKA (reference sequence). This CDR3 contains 16 residues.